This TCR beta chain appears in the sequencing data of a study of shared clonotypes between healthy human individuals. Profiling relied on immunoSEQ multiplex PCR, and the TCRdb table lists in-frame clones only, not all of them. The sample lists about half a million clones; about 85% were seen once. The germline V and J ends were trimmed by 3 bases and 0 bases, with 5 bases remaining between them. This CDR3 has 13 residues. The germline V gene encodes CDR1 SQVTM and CDR2 ANQGSEA. Worth noting for this clone: Other DNA sequences in the same sample also yield this CDR3.

This rearrangement joins TRBV29-1 to TRBJ2-2; no clear D. The TCR sequence derives from a woman in her thirties or forties in good health. Some clones in this sample may be carry-over from other donors' samples. The sequencing sample was made of PBMCs. DNA for the CDR3: TGCAGCGTTGATATAGCGAACACCGGGGAGCTGTTTTTT. It encodes CSVDIANTGELFF.